The present T cell receptor beta chain was sequenced within a study of PD-1 blockade in classical Hodgkin lymphoma. General observations from the study: Newly diagnosed patients reportedly had lower baseline TCR diversity than healthy donors. Sources of repertoire differences remain undefined, possibly disease activity or prior therapy. In CD4+ cells, TCR diversity went up significantly by C4D1, but in CD8+ cells it did not.

About this clone itself: Its antigen is unknown.

Some clones are missing from TCRdb's copy, which holds only in-frame ones; the method was immunoSEQ multiplex PCR. The sample lists roughly 48,000 clones, more than 75% seen once, with approximately 6.5% in the top ten. The CDR3 covers 16 residues. Per the germline V gene, CDR1 is SGHDN and CDR2 is FVKESK. V shed 0 bases and J shed 0 bases, with 8 bases lying between them. Noted time point: cycle 4 day 1 (C4D1), after more than five weeks of nivolumab. Every patient experienced relapse after autologous stem cell transplantation, and brentuximab vedotin exposure varied. The sample here was peripheral blood mononuclear cells (PBMCs), taken before the fourth cycle of nivolumab. This clonotype was obtained from a human donor with classical Hodgkin lymphoma. V usage is TRBV14 and J usage is TRBJ1-4, with D possibly matching TRBD1 (5 bases). CDR3 amino acids: CASSQDLQATNEKLFF. DNA for the CDR3: TGTGCCAGCAGCCAAGATCTACAGGCAACTAATGAAAAACTGTTTTTT.